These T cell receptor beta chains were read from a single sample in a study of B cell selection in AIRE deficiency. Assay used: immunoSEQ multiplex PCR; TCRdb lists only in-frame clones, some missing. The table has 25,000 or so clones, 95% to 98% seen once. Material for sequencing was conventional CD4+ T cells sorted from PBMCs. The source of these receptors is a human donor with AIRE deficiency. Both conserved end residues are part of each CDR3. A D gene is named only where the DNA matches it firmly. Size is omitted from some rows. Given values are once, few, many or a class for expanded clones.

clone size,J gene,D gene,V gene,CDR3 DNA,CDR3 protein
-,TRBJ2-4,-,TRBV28,TGTGCCAGCAGTCCAGGGGACCGAGTAGCCAAAAACATTCAGTACTTC,CASSPGDRVAKNIQYF
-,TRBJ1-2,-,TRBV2,TGTGCCAGCGAATTTGGGGGGAGCTATGGCTACACCTTC,CASEFGGSYGYTF
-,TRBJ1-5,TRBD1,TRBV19,TGTGCCAGTAGTATTAGTTTGAGACAGGGTCTTCGCAATCAGCCCCAGCATTTT,CASSISLRQGLRNQPQHF
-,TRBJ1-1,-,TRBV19,TGTGCCAGTAATAAGGGCTGGAGGGCTGAAGCTTTCTTT,CASNKGWRAEAFF
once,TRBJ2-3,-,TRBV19,TGTGCCAGTAGTATCGAGGGAGCGTACACAGATACGCAGTATTTT,CASSIEGAYTDTQYF
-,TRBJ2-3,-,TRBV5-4,TGTGCCAGCAGCTTGGATTACCAAGGGACAGATACGCAGTATTTT,CASSLDYQGTDTQYF
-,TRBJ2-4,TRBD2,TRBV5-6,TGTGCCAGCAGCTCGGGACTAGTGCTGTCCAAAAACATTCAGTACTTC,CASSSGLVLSKNIQYF
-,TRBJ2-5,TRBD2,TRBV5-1,TGCGCCAGCAGCTGGGGGACTAGCGGCCAAGAGACCCAGTACTTC,CASSWGTSGQETQYF
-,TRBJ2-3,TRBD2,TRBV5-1,TGCGCCAGCAGCTTAATAGCGGGAGGGCCAAGCACAGATACGCAGTATTTT,CASSLIAGGPSTDTQYF
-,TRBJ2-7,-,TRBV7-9,TGTGCCAGCACCCCGCGAGGTTGGGCCTACGAGCAGTACTTC,CASTPRGWAYEQYF
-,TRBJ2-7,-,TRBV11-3,TGTGCCAGCAGGCACCGGGACATACCCTACGAGCAGTACTTC,CASRHRDIPYEQYF
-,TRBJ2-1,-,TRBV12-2,TGTGCAAGTCGGACCCCGGACAGGGGGAGGGTTAATGAGCAGTTCTTC,CASRTPDRGRVNEQFF
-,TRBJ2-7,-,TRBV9,TGTGCCAGCAGCGCGGGGGACATTATCGCCCCATTTCCCGAGCAGTACTTC,CASSAGDIIAPFPEQYF
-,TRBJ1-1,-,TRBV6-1,TGTGCCAGCAGGGGTAACACTGAAGCTTTCTTT,CASRGNTEAFF
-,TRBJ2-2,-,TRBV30,TGTGCCTGGAACTCCGGGATCCTCTACACCGGGGAGCTGTTTTTT,CAWNSGILYTGELFF
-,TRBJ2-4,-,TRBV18,TGTGCCAGCTCACTACGAGAGGGGCTTCAGTACTTC,CASSLREGLQYF
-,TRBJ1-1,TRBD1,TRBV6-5,TGTGCCAGCAGTTACTCGACAGGGGGTAAAGCTTTCTTT,CASSYSTGGKAFF
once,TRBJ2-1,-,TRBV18,TGTGCCAGCTCACCATCGGAGGGCACCTACAATGAGCAGTTCTTC,CASSPSEGTYNEQFF
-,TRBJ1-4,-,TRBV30,TGTGCCAGCGATCAAACAGGTCTGCTCAATGAAAAACTGTTTTTT,CASDQTGLLNEKLFF
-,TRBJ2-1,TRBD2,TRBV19,TGTGCCAGTAGTATCGGACTAGCGGGACTCTCCTACAATGAGCAGTTCTTC,CASSIGLAGLSYNEQFF
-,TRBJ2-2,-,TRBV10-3,TGTGCCATCAGTGAGCGGCGGGACGGCCCCGGGGAGCTGTTTTTT,CAISERRDGPGELFF
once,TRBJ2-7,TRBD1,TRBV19,TGTGCCAGTAGTACAACCGGGACAGCCTACGAGCAGTACTTC,CASSTTGTAYEQYF
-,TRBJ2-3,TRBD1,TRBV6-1,TGTGCCAGCAGTGTAACAGGGGGCAGAGATACGCAGTATTTT,CASSVTGGRDTQYF
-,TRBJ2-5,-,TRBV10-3,TGTGCCATCGGAGGACGCGGGACCATACAAGAGACCCAGTACTTC,CAIGGRGTIQETQYF
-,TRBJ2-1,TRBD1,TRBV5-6,TGTGCCAGCAGCCAACGGGACAGCTCCTACAATGAGCAGTTCTTC,CASSQRDSSYNEQFF
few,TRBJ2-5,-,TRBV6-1,TGTGCCAGCAGTGTTCTAGCAGGGGGGGGGCAAGAGACCCAGTACTTC,CASSVLAGGGQETQYF
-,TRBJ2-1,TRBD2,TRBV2,TGTGCCAGCAGTGAGGGTAGCGGGAGTTACAATGAGCAGTTCTTC,CASSEGSGSYNEQFF
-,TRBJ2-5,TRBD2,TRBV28,TGTGCCAGCATGGGGACTAGCGCCCAGGGAGAGACCCAGTACTTC,CASMGTSAQGETQYF
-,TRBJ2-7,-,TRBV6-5,TGTGCCAGCAGTTACGGCAGGGTCCCTACCTACGAGCAGTACTTC,CASSYGRVPTYEQYF
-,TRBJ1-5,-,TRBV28,TGTGCCAGCAGTTTAGCGCCCCCCGGCACTCAGCCCCAGCATTTT,CASSLAPPGTQPQHF
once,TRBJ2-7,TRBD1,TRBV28,TGTGCCAGCAGGACAGGGTCCGCCTACGAGCAGTACTTC,CASRTGSAYEQYF
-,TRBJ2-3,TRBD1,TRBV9,TGTGCCAGCAGCGCCCGGGACAGGCGGTCGGGGGGCACAGATACGCAGTATTTT,CASSARDRRSGGTDTQYF
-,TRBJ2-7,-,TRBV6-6,TGTGCCAGCAGTGGACCTAGCGCCTCACCCTACGAGCAGTACTTC,CASSGPSASPYEQYF
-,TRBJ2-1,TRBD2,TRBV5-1,TGCGCCAGCAGCCCTGGAGGGACTAGCGGGAGGTATTATAATGAGCAGTTCTTC,CASSPGGTSGRYYNEQFF
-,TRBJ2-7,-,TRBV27,TGTGCCAGCAGTTTAGACCAAAACCTACGAGTGCAGTACTTC,CASSLDQNLRVQYF
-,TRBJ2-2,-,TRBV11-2,TGTGCCAGCAGCTTAGTCTTGGCTAGGGCCGGGGAGCTGTTTTTT,CASSLVLARAGELFF
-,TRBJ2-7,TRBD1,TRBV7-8,TGTGCCAGCAGCTTATTAACTTTTGGGACAGGGTTCTACGAGCAGTACTTC,CASSLLTFGTGFYEQYF
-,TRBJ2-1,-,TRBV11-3,TGTGCCACCCGTAGTCGGGGGAGGGGGAATGAGCAGTTCTTC,CATRSRGRGNEQFF
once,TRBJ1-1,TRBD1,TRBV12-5,TGTGCTAGTGGACAGACAGGGGCCACTGAAGCTTTCTTT,CASGQTGATEAFF
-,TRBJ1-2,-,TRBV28,TGTGCCAGCAGGCCACAGGGAAAGGCTAACTATGGCTACACCTTC,CASRPQGKANYGYTF
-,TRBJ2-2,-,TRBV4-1,TGCGCCAGCAGCCAAGGGGATGGCGGGGAGCTGTTTTTT,CASSQGDGGELFF
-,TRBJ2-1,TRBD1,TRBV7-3,TGTGCCAGCAGCTCCAGACAGGGACATCGCTACAATGAGCAGTTCTTC,CASSSRQGHRYNEQFF
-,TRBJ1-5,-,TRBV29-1,TGCAGCATTGCGGTCGGCGACCCCCATCAGCCCCAGCATTTT,CSIAVGDPHQPQHF
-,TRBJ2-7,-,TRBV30,TGTGCCTGGAGATTGAGGAACTACGAGCAGTACTTC,CAWRLRNYEQYF
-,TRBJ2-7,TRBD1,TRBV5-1,TGCGCCAGCAGCACCGGACAGGCGCCGTACGAGCAGTACTTC,CASSTGQAPYEQYF
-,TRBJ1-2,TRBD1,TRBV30,TGTGCCTGGAGTGTAGGCAGGGGGATCGGCTACACCTTC,CAWSVGRGIGYTF
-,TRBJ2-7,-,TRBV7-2,TGTGCCAGCAGCCCCGAAGGAGGTTTATCCTACGAGCAGTACTTC,CASSPEGGLSYEQYF
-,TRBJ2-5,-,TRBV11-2,TGTGCCAGCAGCTTCAATAACCAAGAGACCCAGTACTTC,CASSFNNQETQYF